This T cell receptor (beta chain) emerged from a study of blood T cell repertoires in COVID-19. The method was immunoSEQ multiplex PCR; TCRdb's version includes in-frame clones alone and lacks a portion of them. The sample lists about 320,000 clones, nearly 90% occurring once. This clone was recorded once. Cohort 3 recovery required two negative PCRs, clearance, or symptom resolution. Trimming cost V 1 base and J 5 bases, with 12 bases left between them. The CDR3 loop spans 15 amino acids. Germline CDR1 reads SGHKS; CDR2 reads YYEKEE (reference sequence). The sequence came from a woman aged 30 to 39 who had recovered from COVID-19. The specimen sequenced was PBMCs or T cells enriched from blood (not recorded which). The V call is TRBV5-5, the J call TRBJ1-4, with D possibly TRBD1 on 5 matching bases. The CDR3 protein is CASSLWAGRNEKLFF. Here the CDR3 DNA reads TGTGCCAGCAGCTTGTGGGCAGGGAGGAATGAAAAACTGTTTTTT.